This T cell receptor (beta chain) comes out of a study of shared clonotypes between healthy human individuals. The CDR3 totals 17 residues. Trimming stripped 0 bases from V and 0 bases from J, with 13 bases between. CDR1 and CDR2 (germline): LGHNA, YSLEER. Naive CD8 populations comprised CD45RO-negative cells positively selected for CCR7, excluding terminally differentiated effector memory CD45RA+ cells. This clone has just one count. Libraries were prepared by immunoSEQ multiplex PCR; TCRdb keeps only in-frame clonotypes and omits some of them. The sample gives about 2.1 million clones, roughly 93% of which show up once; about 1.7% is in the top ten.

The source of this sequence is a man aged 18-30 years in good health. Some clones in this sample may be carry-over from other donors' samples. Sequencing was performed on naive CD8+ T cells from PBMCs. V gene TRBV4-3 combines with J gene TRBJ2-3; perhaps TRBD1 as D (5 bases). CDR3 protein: CASSQEGAVPSTDTQYF. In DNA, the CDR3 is TGCGCCAGCAGCCAAGAAGGGGCGGTTCCTAGCACAGATACGCAGTATTTT.